These 17 T cell receptor beta chains originate from one sample sequenced in a study of shared clonotypes between healthy human individuals. The naive CD8 fraction comprised CD45RO-negative cells positively selected for CCR7 and excluded terminally differentiated effector memory CD45RA+ cells. The method was immunoSEQ multiplex PCR; TCRdb's version includes in-frame clones alone and lacks a portion of them. The repertoire holds about 1,800,000 clones, with 85% to 95% as singletons. Sample: naive CD8+ T cells sorted from blood. These receptors were collected from a man in his late teens or twenties in good health.

Comment on this clone: The same CDR3 is also encoded by other DNA sequences in this sample. J is TRBJ2-7 and V is TRBV4-1; no reliable D call. The CDR3 loop spans 13 amino acids. Germline V lookup: CDR1 MGHRA, CDR2 YSYEKL. With 1 base removed from V and 4 bases from J, the gap between germline ends came to 8 bases. Here the CDR3 reads CASSQGITYEQYF. The CDR3 DNA reads as TGCGCCAGCAGCCAAGGCATTACTTACGAGCAGTACTTC.

CDR3 protein: CASSPPPGMRDNEQFF. CDR3 nucleotide sequence: TGTGCCAGCAGCCCCCCCCCAGGGATGAGGGACAATGAGCAGTTCTTC. The gene calls are TRBV7-9 and TRBJ2-1; D possibly matches TRBD1 or TRBD2 (5 bases each). The CDR3 has 16 amino acids. Per the germline V gene, CDR1 is SEHNR and CDR2 is FQNEAQ (reference sequence). V shed 5 bases and J shed 5 bases, with 19 bases lying between them.

A single count supports this clone. This rearrangement joins TRBV5-1 to TRBJ1-1; D perhaps matches TRBD1 (5 bases). The CDR3 extends over 17 amino acids. The germline gives CDR1 SGHRS, CDR2 YFSETQ. V was shortened by 0 bases and J by 1 base, with 16 bases between the two germline ends. The CDR3 region has the DNA TGCGCCAGCAGCTTGGGACGGGGGTATATATCGAACACTGAAGCTTTCTTT. Amino acids: CASSLGRGYISNTEAFF.

This clone has a single count. The gene calls are TRBV7-9 and TRBJ2-1; TRBD1 matches 7 bases. Germline CDR1 is SEHNR and CDR2 is FQNEAQ (reference sequence). V was clipped by 8 bases and J by 8 bases; unmatched bases: 9. This CDR3 region has 13 residues. CDR3 sequence (DNA): TGTGCCAGCGGGGGACAGTACAGCGATGAGCAGTTCTTC. Protein sequence: CASGGQYSDEQFF.

V is TRBV27 and J is TRBJ2-7, with a tentative D call TRBD2 (7 bases). The CDR3 totals 14 residues. Trimming shortened V by 5 bases and J by 2 bases, and 13 bases separated the two germline ends. Germline CDR1 reads MNHEY; CDR2 reads SMNVEV (reference sequence). Here the CDR3 DNA reads TGTGCCAGCAGTGCGGGGGCTAGAGCCTACGAGCAGTACTTC. It yields the protein CASSAGARAYEQYF.

Comment on this clone: This sample also contains other DNA sequences that code for the same CDR3. CDR3 region: CASSLDPETEAFF. The CDR3 DNA is TGTGCCAGCAGCTTAGACCCAGAGACTGAAGCTTTCTTT. The chain has TRBV11-2 and TRBJ1-1; no definite D call. In germline, CDR1 is SGHAT, CDR2 FQNNGV. The CDR3 has 13 residues. Trimming pared 0 bases from V and 5 bases from J, leaving 7 bases between.

The chain combines TRBV27 with TRBJ2-5, with D possibly matching TRBD1 (6 bases). The J call may be faulty, since TRBJ2-7 better matches the DNA end. This CDR3 spans 14 amino acids. Germline V gene data show CDR1 as MNHEY and CDR2 as SMNVEV (reference sequence). CDR3 residues: CASSLSDSSYEQYF. For the CDR3, the DNA is TGTGCCAGCAGTTTATCGGACAGTTCCTACGAGCAGTACTTC.

The chain couples TRBV4-1 to TRBJ1-2; D is uncertain. The CDR3 is 18 residues long. V gave up 0 bases and J gave up 4 bases, with 21 bases separating them. Germline V CDR1 and CDR2: MGHRA, YSYEKL. This CDR3 reads CASSQESNGIIGSYGYTF. The CDR3 coding sequence is TGCGCCAGCAGCCAAGAATCTAATGGAATCATAGGATCCTATGGCTACACCTTC.

This clone appeared once. This chain connects TRBV9 to TRBJ2-7, with TRBD2 identical over 7 bases. The CDR3 has 12 amino acids. The V and J ends lost 3 bases and 9 bases, in that order; junction bases with no gene match: 6. CDR1 is SGDLS and CDR2 is YYNGEE in the germline V gene. The CDR3 protein is CASSAGGSPQYF. The CDR3 DNA reads as TGTGCCAGCAGCGCTGGCGGGAGTCCGCAGTACTTC.

CDR3 amino acids: CASSLIQGQGGYGYTF. The DNA of the CDR3 is TGCGCCAGCAGCTTGATTCAAGGACAGGGGGGCTATGGCTACACCTTC. The V call is TRBV5-1, the J call TRBJ1-2, with 10 bases that match TRBD1. Losses at the gene ends were 1 base for V and 4 bases for J; bases not matched to a gene: 7. This CDR3 contains 16 residues. CDR1 and CDR2 (germline): SGHRS, YFSETQ.

This chain uses TRBV5-1 with TRBJ2-7; TRBD1 matches at 7 bases. The CDR3 has 15 amino acids. V dropped 0 bases and J dropped 2; count of bases not matched to a gene: 5. Looked up from germline, CDR1 is SGHRS and CDR2 is YFSETQ. The CDR3 is CASSLEVGGAYEQYF. DNA for the CDR3: TGCGCCAGCAGCTTGGAGGTAGGGGGCGCCTACGAGCAGTACTTC.

This chain connects TRBV9 to TRBJ2-2; TRBD1 or TRBD2 may be the D gene (5 bases each). The V end was cut by 2 bases, the J end by 6 bases, with 11 bases between. The germline V gene encodes CDR1 SGDLS and CDR2 YYNGEE. CDR3 length: 14 amino acids. The CDR3 loop is CASSVFRDAGELFF. In nucleotides, the CDR3 is TGTGCCAGCAGCGTGTTCCGGGACGCCGGGGAGCTGTTTTTT.

This clone was observed a single time. The chain combines TRBV4-1 with TRBJ2-1; perhaps TRBD2 as D (5 bases). Trimming removed 1 base from V and 0 bases from J, with 13 bases in between. The CDR3 has 17 residues. Germline CDR1 and CDR2: MGHRA and YSYEKL. In DNA, the CDR3 is TGCGCCAGCAGCCAAGTCCAAACGGGGATCTCCTACAATGAGCAGTTCTTC. Translating it yields CASSQVQTGISYNEQFF.

The rearrangement joins TRBV10-2 to TRBJ2-5; 11 nucleotides line up with TRBD2. Trimming at V came to 4 bases and at J to 0 bases, leaving 10 bases not matched to a gene. There are 18 residues in the CDR3. Germline assignment: CDR1 WSHSY and CDR2 SAAADI. This CDR3 is CASSGWASGRSYQETQYF. CDR3 nucleotide sequence: TGCGCCAGCAGTGGTTGGGCTAGCGGGAGGTCCTACCAAGAGACCCAGTACTTC.

The chain is built from TRBV4-1 and TRBJ2-2, with TRBD2 matching 8 bases. The CDR3 runs to 11 residues. CDR1 is MGHRA and CDR2 is YSYEKL in the germline V gene. Unmatched junction bases numbered 3, after V lost 8 bases and J lost 10 bases. The DNA for the CDR3 is TGCGCCAGCCTAGGACTAGCGGAGCTGTTTTTT. It codes for CASLGLAELFF.

The rearrangement joins TRBV25-1 to TRBJ1-1; D is unclear. V was shortened by 6 bases and J by 4 bases, with 12 bases between the two germline ends. The CDR3 length is 13 residues. Germline lookup yields CDR1 MGHDK and CDR2 SYGVNS. The CDR3 DNA sequence: TGTGCCAGCAGGTACAGTGGATCCACTGAAGCTTTCTTT. Protein product: CASRYSGSTEAFF.

The chain joins TRBV14 to TRBJ1-2, with TRBD1 matching over 7 bases. Germline V lookup: CDR1 SGHDN, CDR2 FVKESK. The CDR3 totals 17 residues. V shed 0 bases, J shed 7 bases, and the junction held 14 bases outside the gene matches. The CDR3: CASSQETGLIDPTGYTF. The CDR3 DNA follows: TGTGCCAGCAGCCAAGAGACAGGGCTTATCGACCCCACTGGCTACACCTTC.